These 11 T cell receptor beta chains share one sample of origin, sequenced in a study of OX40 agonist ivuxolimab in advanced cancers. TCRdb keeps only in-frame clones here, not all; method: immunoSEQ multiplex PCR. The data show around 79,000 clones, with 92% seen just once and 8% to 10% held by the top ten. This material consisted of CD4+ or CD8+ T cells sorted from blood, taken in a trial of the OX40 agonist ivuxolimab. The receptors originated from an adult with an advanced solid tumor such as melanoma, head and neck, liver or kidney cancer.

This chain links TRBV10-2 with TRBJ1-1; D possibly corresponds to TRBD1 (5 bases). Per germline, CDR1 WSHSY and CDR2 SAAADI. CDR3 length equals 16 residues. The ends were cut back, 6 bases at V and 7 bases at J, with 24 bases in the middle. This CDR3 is CASREAGVGGRFEAFF. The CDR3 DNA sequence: TGCGCCAGCAGAGAGGCCGGCGTGGGGGGACGGTTTGAAGCTTTCTTT.

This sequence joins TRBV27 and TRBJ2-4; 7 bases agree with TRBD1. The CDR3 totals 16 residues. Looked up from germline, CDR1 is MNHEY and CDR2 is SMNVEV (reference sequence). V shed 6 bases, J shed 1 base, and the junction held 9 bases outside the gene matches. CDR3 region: CASRRDSTMAKNIQYF. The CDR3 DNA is TGTGCCAGCAGGAGGGACAGCACGATGGCCAAAAACATTCAGTACTTC.

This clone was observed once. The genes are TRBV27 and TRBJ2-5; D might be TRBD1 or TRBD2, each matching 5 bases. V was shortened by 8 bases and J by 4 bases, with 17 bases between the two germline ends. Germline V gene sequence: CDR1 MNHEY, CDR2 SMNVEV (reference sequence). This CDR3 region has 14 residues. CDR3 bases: TGTGCCAGCGGTACCGGGACCCTCGGAGAGACCCAGTACTTC. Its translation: CASGTGTLGETQYF.

CDR3 nucleotides: TGTGCCAGCAGTTATTTGGGAAATGAGCAGTTCTTC. This gives the protein CASSYLGNEQFF. The gene calls are TRBV6-5 and TRBJ2-1; D is ambiguous. Germline lookup yields CDR1 MNHEY and CDR2 SVGAGI. V was cut by 3 bases and J by 7 bases, with 7 bases left in between. This CDR3 contains 12 residues.

The CDR3 reads CASSQYRGVDTGELFF. CDR3 coding DNA: TGTGCCAGCAGCCAGTACAGGGGGGTGGACACCGGGGAGCTGTTTTTT. This chain connects TRBV7-3 to TRBJ2-2; 8 positions agree with TRBD1. Trimming took 5 bases from V and 3 from J; bases not matched to a gene: 8. Germline CDR1 is SGHTA and CDR2 is FQGTGA. The CDR3 has 16 residues.

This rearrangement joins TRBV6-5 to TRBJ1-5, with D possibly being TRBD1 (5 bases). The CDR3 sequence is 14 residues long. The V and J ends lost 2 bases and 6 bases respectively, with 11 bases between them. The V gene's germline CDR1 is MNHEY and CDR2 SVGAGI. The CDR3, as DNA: TGTGCCAGCAGTTACCTGGGGGTTGCTCAGCCCCAGCATTTT. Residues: CASSYLGVAQPQHF.

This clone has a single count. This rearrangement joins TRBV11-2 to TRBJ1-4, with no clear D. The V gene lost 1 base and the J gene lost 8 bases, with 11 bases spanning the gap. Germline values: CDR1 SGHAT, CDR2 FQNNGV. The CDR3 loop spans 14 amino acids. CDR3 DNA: TGTGCCAGCAGCTTAGGATTTTACTACGAAAAACTGTTTTTT. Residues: CASSLGFYYEKLFF. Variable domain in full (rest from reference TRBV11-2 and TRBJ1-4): EAGVAQSPRYKIIEKRQSVAFWCNPISGHATLYWYQQILGQGPKLLIQFQNNGVVDDSQLPKDRFSAERLKGVDSTLKIQPAKLEDSAVYLCASSLGFYYEKLFFGSGTQLSVL.

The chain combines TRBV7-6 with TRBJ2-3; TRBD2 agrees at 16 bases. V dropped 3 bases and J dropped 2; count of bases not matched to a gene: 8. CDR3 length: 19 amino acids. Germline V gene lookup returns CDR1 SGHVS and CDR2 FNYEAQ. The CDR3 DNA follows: TGTGCCAGCAGCTTCCCCGGGACTAGCGGGGGGGCCCTCACAGATACGCAGTATTTT. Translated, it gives CASSFPGTSGGALTDTQYF.

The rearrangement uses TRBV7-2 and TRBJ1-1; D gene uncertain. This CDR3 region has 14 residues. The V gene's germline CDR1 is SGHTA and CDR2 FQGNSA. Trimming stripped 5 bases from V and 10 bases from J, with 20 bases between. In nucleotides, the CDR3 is TGTGCCAGCAGCCACGCAGAGGGATTCCTGGGAGCTTTCTTT. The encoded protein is CASSHAEGFLGAFF.

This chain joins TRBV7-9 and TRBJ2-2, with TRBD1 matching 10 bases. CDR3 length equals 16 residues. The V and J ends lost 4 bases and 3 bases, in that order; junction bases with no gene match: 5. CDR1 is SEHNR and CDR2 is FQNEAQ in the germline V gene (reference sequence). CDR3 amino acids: CASSSTGTGDTGELFF. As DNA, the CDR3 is TGTGCCAGCAGCTCAACCGGGACAGGGGACACCGGGGAGCTGTTTTTT.

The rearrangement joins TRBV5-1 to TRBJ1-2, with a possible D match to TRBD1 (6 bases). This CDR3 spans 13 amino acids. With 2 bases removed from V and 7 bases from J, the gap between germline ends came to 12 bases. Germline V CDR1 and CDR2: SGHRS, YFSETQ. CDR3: CASSLSGGGGYTF. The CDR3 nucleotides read TGCGCCAGCAGCTTAAGCGGGGGCGGTGGCTACACCTTC.